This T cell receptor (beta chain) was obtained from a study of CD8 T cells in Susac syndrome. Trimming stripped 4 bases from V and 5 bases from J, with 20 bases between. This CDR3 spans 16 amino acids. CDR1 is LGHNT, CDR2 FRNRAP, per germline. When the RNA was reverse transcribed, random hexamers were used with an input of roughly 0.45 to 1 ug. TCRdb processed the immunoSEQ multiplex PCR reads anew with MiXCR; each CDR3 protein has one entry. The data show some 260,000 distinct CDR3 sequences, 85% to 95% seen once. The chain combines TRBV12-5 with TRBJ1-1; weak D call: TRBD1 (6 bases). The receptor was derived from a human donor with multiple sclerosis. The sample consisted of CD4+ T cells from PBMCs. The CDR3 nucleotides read TGTGCTAGTGGTTCTCCTCTACAGGGAAGGGAAACTGAAGCTTTCTTT. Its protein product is CASGSPLQGRETEAFF.